This TCR beta chain emerged from a study of T and B cells in COVID-19 patients. About the research overall: COVID-19 patients gave peripheral blood either during active infection or after recovery.

Multiplex PCR with BIOMED2 TRB-A/B primer pools amplified TRB rearrangements. TCRdb re-derived calls from the multiplex PCR reads in MiXCR, one entry per CDR3 protein. The sample consists of thousands of distinct CDR3 sequences, 20% to 30% of them appearing once. Each TRB amplification used roughly 230-550 ng of genomic DNA from blood. CDR1 is ENHRY and CDR2 is SYGVKD in the germline V gene. CDR3 length equals 15 residues. J gave up 0 bases and V 10 bases, and 11 bases lay outside the gene matches. Sequences were obtained from blood. This chain connects TRBV10-3 to TRBJ1-1; 7 positions match TRBD1. The TCR was taken from a human donor with active COVID-19. CDR3 residues: CATLGQADLNTEAFF. The DNA for the CDR3 is TGTGCCACCCTCGGACAGGCCGATTTGAACACTGAAGCTTTCTTT.